This is a list of T cell receptor beta chains from one sample in a study of T cell repertoires in cytomegalovirus infection. TCRdb reprocessed the reads via MiXCR and lists one record per CDR3 protein. In the table there are approximately 100,000 distinct CDR3 sequences, less than 55% of which are singletons. The antigens for these receptors are not known. The input for sequencing was CD8+ T cells from cultured PBMCs, taken from culture after CMV antigen stimulation. Receptors originate from a human donor in good health (CMV status not recorded). Some clones in this sample may be carry-over from other donors' samples. The CDR3 runs from the conserved cysteine through the conserved F or W. Each record gives: D gene, clone size, J gene, V gene, CDR3 protein, CDR3 DNA. A D gene is named only where the DNA matches it firmly. Only some rows state a clone size, as once, few, many or a class for expanded clones.

>TRBD2|once|TRBJ2-5|TRBV13
CASSYWTSGETQYF
TGTGCCAGCAGCTACTGGACTAGCGGCGAGACCCAGTACTTC
>.|few|TRBJ1-5|TRBV27
CASTWGANQPQHF
TGTGCCAGCACGTGGGGTGCAAATCAGCCCCAGCATTTT
>.|few|TRBJ2-7|TRBV7-8
CASSLEGSTYEQYF
TGTGCCAGCAGCTTAGAAGGGAGCACCTACGAGCAGTACTTC
>TRBD1|.|TRBJ2-7|TRBV23-1
CAGSVGGRGREQYF
TGCGCCGGATCGGTAGGGGGCAGGGGGCGCGAGCAGTACTTC
>.|.|TRBJ1-2|TRBV7-6
CASSSSGDGYTF
TGTGCCAGCAGCTCCTCAGGGGATGGCTACACCTTC
>.|few|TRBJ2-7|TRBV4-1
CASSPLNSGLGWPDLREQYF
TGCGCCAGCAGCCCTCTTAACTCAGGTCTTGGCTGGCCGGACTTACGAGAGCAGTACTTC
>.|few|TRBJ1-3|TRBV7-2
CASRPYGNTIYF
TGTGCCAGCAGGCCCTATGGAAACACCATATATTTT
>.|few|TRBJ1-5|TRBV9
CASSRASNQPQHF
TGTGCCAGCAGCCGCGCGAGCAATCAGCCCCAGCATTTT
>.|.|TRBJ2-1|TRBV7-2
CASSRLDSYNEQFF
TGTGCCAGCAGCCGACTAGACTCCTACAATGAGCAGTTCTTC
>.|.|TRBJ2-1|TRBV5-6
CASSLGWDIYNEQFF
TGTGCCAGCAGCTTGGGGTGGGACATATACAATGAGCAGTTCTTC
>TRBD2|.|TRBJ2-3|TRBV6-5
CASSYLLAGGTDTQYF
TGTGCCAGCAGTTATCTACTAGCGGGGGGAACAGATACGCAGTATTTT
>.|.|TRBJ2-6|TRBV4-1
CASSQDQPSGANVLTF
TGCGCCAGCAGCCAAGATCAGCCCTCTGGGGCCAACGTCCTGACTTTC
>TRBD1|.|TRBJ2-1|TRBV7-6
CASSPPTGVLGNEQFF
TGTGCCAGCAGCCCCCCTACAGGGGTCCTTGGCAATGAGCAGTTCTTC
>TRBD1|.|TRBJ2-7|TRBV7-6
CARKGTGSYEQYF
TGTGCCAGAAAGGGGACAGGGTCCTACGAGCAGTACTTC
>.|few|TRBJ1-2|TRBV7-4
CASSPPDRNYGYTF
TGTGCCAGCAGCCCACCGGACAGAAACTATGGCTACACCTTC
>TRBD1|.|TRBJ1-2|TRBV5-4
CASSGAGGYGYTF
TGTGCCAGCAGCGGTGCAGGGGGCTATGGCTACACCTTC
>TRBD2|few|TRBJ2-3|TRBV29-1
CSVSLTSGSTDTQYF
TGCAGCGTTTCCTTGACTAGCGGTAGCACAGATACGCAGTATTTT
>.|.|TRBJ2-1|TRBV19
CASSRDGYNEQFF
TGTGCCAGTAGTAGGGACGGTTACAATGAGCAGTTCTTC
>.|many|TRBJ2-3|TRBV10-3
CAISDPDREVTDTQYF
TGTGCCATCAGTGACCCCGACAGGGAGGTAACAGATACGCAGTATTTT
>.|.|TRBJ2-4|TRBV12-5
CASFSGTKNIQYF
TGTGCTAGTTTTTCAGGGACCAAAAACATTCAGTACTTC
>TRBD2|.|TRBJ2-1|TRBV6-5
CASSDYGTSGGFWNEQFF
TGTGCCAGCAGTGACTACGGGACTAGCGGGGGGTTCTGGAATGAGCAGTTCTTC
>TRBD1|.|TRBJ1-5|TRBV19
CASTRTGRGGQPQHF
TGTGCCAGTACTCGGACAGGAAGGGGAGGTCAGCCCCAGCATTTT
>.|many|TRBJ2-5|TRBV7-6
CASRSGETQYF
TGTGCCAGCAGATCCGGGGAGACCCAGTACTTC
>TRBD1|.|TRBJ1-1|TRBV28
CASSLWGQTTEAFF
TGTGCCAGCAGTTTATGGGGACAGACCACTGAAGCTTTCTTT
>.|.|TRBJ1-2|TRBV14
CASSPHRQRGYTF
TGTGCCAGCAGCCCCCACCGACAGAGGGGCTACACCTTC
>.|few|TRBJ2-1|TRBV15
CATSRDRSEYNEQFF
TGTGCCACCAGCAGAGATAGGTCGGAATACAATGAGCAGTTCTTC
>.|.|TRBJ2-1|TRBV7-8
CASSRGYNEQFF
TGTGCCAGCAGCCGAGGATACAATGAGCAGTTCTTC
>.|many|TRBJ1-4|TRBV6-5
CASRPDAELGGEKLFF
TGTGCCAGCAGGCCGGACGCCGAATTGGGTGGCGAAAAACTGTTTTTT
>.|.|TRBJ1-1|TRBV4-3
CASREGAEAFF
TGCGCCAGCAGGGAGGGAGCTGAAGCTTTCTTT
>.|.|TRBJ1-5|TRBV7-9
CASSLLGFNQPQHF
TGTGCCAGCAGCTTACTGGGTTTCAATCAGCCCCAGCATTTT
>.|.|TRBJ2-7|TRBV4-1
CASSQDGGGRLSYEQYF
TGCGCCAGCAGCCAAGATGGGGGGGGGCGACTGTCCTACGAGCAGTACTTC
>.|.|TRBJ2-5|TRBV12-3/TRBV12-4
CASSFKGWGQETQYF
TGTGCCAGCAGTTTCAAGGGCTGGGGCCAAGAGACCCAGTACTTC
>TRBD1|.|TRBJ1-1|TRBV28
CASSLISLAGGITEAFF
TGTGCCAGCAGTTTAATAAGTTTAGCAGGGGGGATCACTGAAGCTTTCTTT
>.|.|TRBJ1-2|TRBV29-1
CSVLTLVDGYTF
TGCAGCGTCCTGACTCTTGTTGATGGCTACACCTTC
>.|.|TRBJ2-7|TRBV4-1
CASSQGSGTPSSYEQYF
TGCGCCAGCAGCCAGGGCTCCGGGACTCCCTCCTCCTACGAGCAGTACTTC
>.|medium-sized|TRBJ2-1|TRBV27
CASSFNSYEQFF
TGTGCCAGCAGTTTCAATAGCTATGAGCAGTTCTTC
>.|.|TRBJ2-7|TRBV12-3/TRBV12-4
CASSNPGGDEQYF
TGTGCCAGCAGCAACCCAGGGGGGGACGAGCAGTACTTC
>.|few|TRBJ2-5|TRBV4-1
CASSQVGVGETQYF
TGCGCCAGCAGCCAAGTAGGGGTAGGAGAGACCCAGTACTTC
>.|few|TRBJ2-7|TRBV6-2/TRBV6-3
CASSYTDSYEQYF
TGTGCCAGCAGTTACACTGACAGCTACGAGCAGTACTTC
>.|few|TRBJ1-2|TRBV11-1
CASSFWGLDGYTF
TGTGCCAGCAGCTTTTGGGGATTGGATGGCTACACCTTC
>.|.|TRBJ1-1|TRBV7-3
CASSLDGVGTEAFF
TGTGCCAGCAGCTTAGATGGAGTAGGCACTGAAGCTTTCTTT
>TRBD1|few|TRBJ1-4|TRBV7-4
CASSTRQGEAPTNEKLFF
TGTGCCAGCAGCACCCGACAGGGGGAAGCTCCAACTAATGAAAAACTGTTTTTT
>TRBD2|.|TRBJ2-7|TRBV7-2
CASSPWTSGGYEQYF
TGTGCCAGCAGCCCCTGGACTAGCGGGGGATACGAGCAGTACTTC
>.|few|TRBJ2-3|TRBV10-3
CAISESNIGSTDTQYF
TGTGCCATCAGTGAGTCGAATATTGGCAGCACAGATACGCAGTATTTT
>TRBD1|.|TRBJ2-6|TRBV29-1
CSVDDRGNSGANVLTF
TGCAGCGTTGACGACAGGGGGAACTCTGGGGCCAACGTCCTGACTTTC
>.|.|TRBJ2-1|TRBV5-4
CASNPPHEQFF
TGTGCCAGCAACCCTCCCCATGAGCAGTTCTTC
>.|.|TRBJ1-3|TRBV2
CAAHGREGFGNTIYF
TGTGCCGCCCACGGCAGGGAAGGTTTTGGAAACACCATATATTTT
>.|many|TRBJ2-5|TRBV3-1
CASSRTARGQETQYF
TGTGCCAGCAGCCGAACTGCCAGGGGACAAGAGACCCAGTACTTC
>.|.|TRBJ2-1|TRBV7-9
CASSLEATYNEQFF
TGTGCCAGCAGCTTAGAGGCAACGTACAATGAGCAGTTCTTC
>TRBD2|many|TRBJ2-5|TRBV3-1
CASSQDPSGGWETQYF
TGTGCCAGCAGCCAAGATCCTAGCGGGGGCTGGGAGACCCAGTACTTC
>TRBD1|many|TRBJ1-5|TRBV7-8
CASSWTGGHSNQPQHF
TGTGCCAGCAGCTGGACAGGAGGGCATTCCAATCAGCCCCAGCATTTT
>.|.|TRBJ1-1|TRBV20-1
CSAPGAGPGTEAFF
TGCAGTGCCCCAGGAGCTGGGCCGGGCACTGAAGCTTTCTTT
>.|many|TRBJ2-1|TRBV6-1
CASKDHSSSYNEQFF
TGTGCCAGCAAAGACCACTCGAGCTCCTACAATGAGCAGTTCTTC